Following are 21 T cell receptor beta chains from one sample sequenced in a study of OX40 agonist ivuxolimab in advanced cancers. Produced via immunoSEQ multiplex PCR; TCRdb's table is partial and in-frame only. The top ten hold approximately 0.51% of the sample, which has about 40,000 clones, more than 85% seen once. Material: CD4+ or CD8+ T cells sorted from blood, obtained in a trial of the OX40 agonist ivuxolimab. The source of these receptors is an adult with an advanced solid tumor such as melanoma, head and neck, liver or kidney cancer.

This clone has just one count. The CDR3 protein is CASSSDPSETQYF. The CDR3 DNA reads TGTGCCAGCAGCTCGGACCCGTCAGAGACCCAGTACTTC. V and J are TRBV5-4 and TRBJ2-5; D is undetermined. Germline V gives CDR1 SGHNT, CDR2 YYREEE (reference sequence). This CDR3 is built from 13 residues. V was shortened by 3 bases and J by 4 bases, with 10 bases between the two germline ends.

The V gene is TRBV27, the J gene TRBJ2-4; 8 nucleotides line up with TRBD2. The CDR3 is 18 amino acids. The germline CDR1 and CDR2 sequences are MNHEY and SMNVEV (reference sequence). V trimming: 6 bases; J trimming: 8 bases; junction bases outside the gene matches: 21. CDR3 bases: TGTGCCAGCAGGAGGGTGGGACTAGTGGGGGGGCATCCGGACATTCAGTACTTC. Amino acid sequence: CASRRVGLVGGHPDIQYF.

The chain uses TRBV5-1 and TRBJ2-7, with D perhaps being TRBD1 or TRBD2 (5 bases each). V dropped 4 bases and J dropped 1 base, with 12 bases sitting between them. Germline CDR1 is SGHRS and CDR2 is YFSETQ. The CDR3 is 14 amino acids. The CDR3 DNA reads as TGCGCCAGCAGCCCCGGGACGTTTTCCTACGAGCAGTACTTC. This sequence encodes CASSPGTFSYEQYF.

This sequence joins TRBV11-2 and TRBJ2-7; TRBD1 matches 8 bases. Unmatched junction bases numbered 13, after V lost 5 bases and J lost 1 base. CDR1 and CDR2 from the germline V gene are SGHAT and FQNNGV. The CDR3 is 17 residues long. The CDR3 sequence is CASSPVNRQGKSYEQYF. CDR3 sequence (DNA): TGTGCCAGCAGCCCAGTAAACCGACAGGGGAAGTCCTACGAGCAGTACTTC.

The chain links TRBV4-3 to TRBJ1-6; no firm D call. The CDR3 sequence is 16 residues long. Trimming cost V 1 base and J 0 bases, with 7 bases left between them. The V gene's germline CDR1 is LGHNA and CDR2 YSLEER. In nucleotides, the CDR3 is TGCGCCAGCAGCCAAGCCCTTTACTCCTATAATTCACCCCTCCACTTT. This codes for CASSQALYSYNSPLHF.

V gene TRBV7-2 combines with J gene TRBJ1-3; weak D call: TRBD1 (6 bases). The germline V gene encodes CDR1 SGHTA and CDR2 FQGNSA. This CDR3 region has 15 residues. Trimming took off 2 bases at V and 2 bases at J, with 10 bases between the two ends. CDR3 DNA sequence: TGTGCCAGCAGCTTACCCAGGACAGCTGGAAACACCATATATTTT. The encoded protein is CASSLPRTAGNTIYF.

This clone was seen only once. The rearrangement links TRBV5-1 to TRBJ2-3; D is perhaps TRBD2 (5 bases). This CDR3 is built from 13 residues. Germline V lookup: CDR1 SGHRS, CDR2 YFSETQ. Trimming removed 5 bases from V and 5 bases from J, with 12 bases in between. CDR3 DNA sequence: TGCGCCAGCAGTCCCAGGAGCGGAGATACGCAGTATTTT. Amino acids: CASSPRSGDTQYF.

V is TRBV10-2 and J is TRBJ2-5, with 7 bases matching TRBD1. The CDR3 has 15 amino acids. Unmatched junction bases numbered 7, after V lost 3 bases and J lost 3 bases. The V gene's germline CDR1 is WSHSY and CDR2 SAAADI. The CDR3 sequence is CASSDRGSPKETQYF. CDR3 coding DNA: TGCGCCAGCAGTGACAGGGGGTCCCCGAAAGAGACCCAGTACTTC.

The chain has TRBV7-2 and TRBJ1-2; D gene ambiguous. The CDR3 runs to 13 residues. Trimming took 5 bases from V and 2 from J, leaving 9 bases between them. Germline V lookup: CDR1 SGHTA, CDR2 FQGNSA. The CDR3 region has the DNA TGTGCCAGCAGCCCGTCCCCGAACTATGGCTACACCTTC. Translation gives CASSPSPNYGYTF.

The CDR3 DNA sequence: TGTGCCAGCAGCCGGGGACAGGGGCTATGGAATGAAGCTTTCTTT. Protein product: CASSRGQGLWNEAFF. This rearrangement joins TRBV7-9 to TRBJ1-1, with 10 positions matching TRBD1. Germline CDR1 SEHNR, CDR2 FQNEAQ (reference sequence). The CDR3 is 15 amino acids. The V and J ends lost 5 bases and 7 bases, in that order; junction bases with no gene match: 10.

The J gene is TRBJ2-3, the V gene TRBV2, with TRBD2 matching 7 bases. CDR1 is SNHLY and CDR2 is FYNNEI in the germline V gene. V shed 4 bases and J 2 bases; nucleotides not matched to a gene: 6. This CDR3 has 15 amino acids. CDR3 region: CASSAVGGITDTQYF. The CDR3 DNA sequence: TGTGCCAGCAGTGCAGTGGGGGGGATCACAGATACGCAGTATTTT.

J is TRBJ1-4 and V is TRBV28; weak D call: TRBD1 (5 bases). The V end was cut by 3 bases, the J end by 0 bases, with 11 bases between. Germline lookup yields CDR1 MDHEN and CDR2 SYDVKM. There are 16 residues in the CDR3. CDR3 nucleotide sequence: TGTGCCAGCAGTTTCCAGGGCGGCCCAACTAATGAAAAACTGTTTTTT. Protein product: CASSFQGGPTNEKLFF. Combining the CDR3 with reference TRBV28 and TRBJ1-4 gives the whole variable domain DVKVTQSSRYLVKRTGEKVFLECVQDMDHENMFWYRQDPGLGLRLIYFSYDVKMKEKGDIPEGYSVSREKKERFSLILESASTNQTSMYLCASSFQGGPTNEKLFFGSGTQLSVL.

V usage is TRBV4-1 and J usage is TRBJ2-1; the D call may be TRBD1 or TRBD2 (5 bases each). V lost 3 bases and J 7 bases, leaving 16 bases between the germline ends. There are 15 residues in the CDR3. Germline loops: CDR1 MGHRA, CDR2 YSYEKL. The CDR3 here is CASSQAGSWGNEQFF. Here the CDR3 DNA reads TGCGCCAGCAGCCAGGCCGGGTCCTGGGGGAATGAGCAGTTCTTC.

The chain joins TRBV5-1 to TRBJ2-7, with 9 bases identical to TRBD2. CDR3 length: 15 residues. CDR1 and CDR2 (germline): SGHRS, YFSETQ. Trimming took 3 bases from V and 3 from J; bases not matched to a gene: 7. CDR3 in amino acids: CASSSRGSGGYEQYF. The CDR3 coding sequence is TGCGCCAGCAGCTCTCGGGGTAGCGGGGGCTACGAGCAGTACTTC.

The chain employs TRBV5-1 and TRBJ2-6; D unresolved. V was trimmed by 6 bases and J by 1 base, leaving 5 bases between them. Germline V gene sequence: CDR1 SGHRS, CDR2 YFSETQ. There are 13 residues in the CDR3. CDR3 loop: CASTRSGANVLTF. CDR3 bases: TGCGCCAGCACCCGATCTGGGGCCAACGTCCTGACTTTC.

This sequence joins TRBV6-5 and TRBJ1-1; D might be TRBD1 (5 bases). The CDR3 sequence is 15 residues long. V dropped 7 bases and J dropped 3 bases, with 18 bases sitting between them. Germline lookup yields CDR1 MNHEY and CDR2 SVGAGI. CDR3 sequence: CASTLRRGADTEAFF. The DNA for the CDR3 is TGTGCCAGCACCCTTAGGAGGGGCGCGGACACTGAAGCTTTCTTT.

CDR3 DNA sequence: TGCGCCAGCAGCTTTTTAGGCCGTATGAACACTGAAGCTTTCTTT. It specifies CASSFLGRMNTEAFF. V usage is TRBV5-1 and J usage is TRBJ1-1; the D is unclear. This CDR3 is 15 amino acids long. Germline values: CDR1 SGHRS, CDR2 YFSETQ. Trimming pared 2 bases from V and 0 bases from J, leaving 11 bases between.

V gene TRBV4-1 combines with J gene TRBJ1-2; the D gene is possibly TRBD1 (6 bases). V lost 2 bases, J lost 2 bases, and 15 bases lay in between. Germline CDR1 and CDR2: MGHRA and YSYEKL. The CDR3 is 16 residues long. This CDR3 is CASSQTRAGVNYGYTF. CDR3 coding DNA: TGCGCCAGCAGCCAAACAAGGGCAGGGGTAAACTATGGCTACACCTTC.

This chain connects TRBV7-3 to TRBJ2-5; possibly TRBD1 or TRBD2 for D (6 bases each). Near its end, the DNA agrees better with TRBJ2-7, so the J call may be wrong. Per the germline V gene, CDR1 is SGHTA and CDR2 is FQGTGA. The CDR3 runs to 14 residues. The CDR3 protein is CASSHGGTNYEQYF. The CDR3 nucleotides are TGTGCCAGCAGCCACGGGGGCACGAACTACGAGCAGTACTTC.

The chain joins TRBV18 to TRBJ1-4, with 10 positions matching TRBD1. Germline CDR1 reads KGHSH; CDR2 reads LQKENI. Unmatched junction bases numbered 4, after V lost 6 bases and J lost 6 bases. The CDR3 sequence is 14 residues long. Here the CDR3 DNA reads TGTGCCAGCTCTGCAGGGACAGGGGATGAAAAACTGTTTTTT. This sequence encodes CASSAGTGDEKLFF. Using reference TRBV18 and TRBJ1-4 for the parts outside the CDR3, the full variable domain is NAGVMQNPRHLVRRRGQEARLRCSPMKGHSHVYWYRQLPEEGLKFMVYLQKENIIDESGMPKERFSAEFPKEGPSILRIQQVVRGDSAAYFCASSAGTGDEKLFFGSGTQLSVL.

This rearrangement joins TRBV6-5 to TRBJ1-1; a possible D gene is TRBD1 (6 bases). Trimming left V 2 bases short and J 1 base short, with 14 bases between. The CDR3 is 16 residues long. Germline V gene lookup returns CDR1 MNHEY and CDR2 SVGAGI. The CDR3 DNA follows: TGTGCCAGCAGTTACGGGGATGGCAGGGGGAACACTGAAGCTTTCTTT. Encoded protein: CASSYGDGRGNTEAFF.